The 21 T cell receptor beta chains below all came from one sample that was sequenced in a study of CD8 T cells in ankylosing spondylitis. Findings and limits, study-wide: Seemingly characteristic of ankylosing spondylitis blood was a TCR beta motif consisting of fewer than 10 highly homologous variants.

One entry per CDR3 protein results from TCRdb running MiXCR on the 5' RACE reads. Among roughly 300,000 distinct CDR3 sequences listed, around 8% were seen once. Their antigens are not known. The sequencing sample was made of blood, either unsorted or a sorted T cell fraction (not recorded which). These receptors came from a male donor with ankylosing spondylitis.

This clonotype was observed at least ten times. This sequence joins TRBV29-1 and TRBJ2-4, with 7 positions matching TRBD1. The germline CDR1 and CDR2 sequences are SQVTM and ANQGSEA. The CDR3 totals 12 residues. Trimming took 7 bases from V and 4 from J; bases not matched to a gene: 4. The CDR3 protein is CSAGQPKNIQYF. The CDR3 DNA reads TGCAGCGCGGGACAGCCAAAAAACATTCAGTACTTC.

This clonotype was seen a handful of times. The CDR3 protein is CASSLLGTGQETQYF. The CDR3 region has the DNA TGCGCCAGCAGCTTGTTGGGGACAGGGCAAGAGACCCAGTACTTC. J is TRBJ2-5 and V is TRBV5-1; 9 positions agree with TRBD1. The CDR3 contains 15 residues. Germline V gene lookup returns CDR1 SGHRS and CDR2 YFSETQ. The V gene end was trimmed by 1 base and the J gene end by 2 bases; junction bases not matched to a gene: 3.

The CDR3 DNA reads as TGTGCCAGCAGCTTTGGACAGGACACCGGGGAGCTGTTTTTT. Translation gives CASSFGQDTGELFF. The chain joins TRBV7-2 to TRBJ2-2; 7 positions agree with TRBD1. J lost 3 bases, V lost 3 bases, and 1 base had no gene match. Germline lookup yields CDR1 SGHTA and CDR2 FQGNSA. This CDR3 contains 14 residues.

There are a few counts of this clonotype. This chain links TRBV5-1 with TRBJ2-2; 8 bases are shared with TRBD1. V trimming: 2 bases; J trimming: 6 bases; junction bases outside the gene matches: 6. The V gene's germline CDR1 is SGHRS and CDR2 YFSETQ. This CDR3 is built from 15 residues. CDR3 residues: CASSFPTGAAGELFF. The CDR3 nucleotides are TGCGCCAGCAGCTTCCCGACAGGGGCCGCCGGGGAGCTGTTTTTT.

This clonotype was found a few times. V gene TRBV7-8 combines with J gene TRBJ2-2; D perhaps matches TRBD2 (5 bases). V was pared by 4 bases and J by 4 bases, with 16 bases between. Germline CDR1 is SGHVS and CDR2 is FQNEAQ. The CDR3 contains 16 residues. As DNA, the CDR3 is TGTGCCAGCAGCTCGCCCCCTCTAGCTCGCACCGGGGAGCTGTTTTTT. Amino acids: CASSSPPLARTGELFF.

The J gene is TRBJ2-6, the V gene TRBV5-1, with TRBD1 matching 9 bases. This CDR3 contains 16 residues. From germline, CDR1 is SGHRS and CDR2 YFSETQ. V trimming: 3 bases; J trimming: 2 bases; junction bases outside the gene matches: 3. The CDR3 region is CASSSRQGAGANVLTF. In DNA form, the CDR3 reads TGCGCCAGCAGCTCAAGACAGGGGGCTGGGGCCAACGTCCTGACTTTC.

This clonotype was counted only a few times. The chain carries TRBV3-1 and TRBJ2-4; TRBD1 matches 8 bases. Germline V gene data show CDR1 as LGHDT and CDR2 as YNNKEL (reference sequence). The CDR3 has 15 residues. The V gene end was trimmed by 3 bases and the J gene end by 0 bases; junction bases not matched to a gene: 1. CDR3 DNA sequence: TGTGCCAGCAGCCAGACAGGGGTAGCCAAAAACATTCAGTACTTC. Protein sequence: CASSQTGVAKNIQYF.

The chain is built from TRBV3-1 and TRBJ2-7; 7 bases align to TRBD2. Germline values: CDR1 LGHDT, CDR2 YNNKEL (reference sequence). V lost 3 bases to trimming and J lost 4 bases; unmatched junction nucleotides: 9. CDR3 length: 15 residues. In DNA form, the CDR3 reads TGTGCCAGCAGCCATTGGGGCGGGAGTTCGTACGAGCAGTACTTC. Its translation: CASSHWGGSSYEQYF.

The chain uses TRBV6-1 and TRBJ2-3; the D gene could be TRBD1 or TRBD2 (7 bases each). Trimming pared 8 bases from V and 7 bases from J, leaving 19 bases between. Per the germline V gene, CDR1 is MNHNS and CDR2 is SASEGT. The CDR3 totals 14 residues. The CDR3 loop reads CASQTLQGGYTQYF. CDR3 in DNA: TGTGCCAGCCAAACCCTCCAGGGGGGGTATACGCAGTATTTT.

The J gene is TRBJ1-6, the V gene TRBV12-3 or TRBV12-4, with 9 bases identical to TRBD1. The trim removed 5 bases at V and 7 bases at J, leaving 3 bases unmatched. This CDR3 region has 14 residues. Here the CDR3 DNA reads TGTGCCAGCAGTCGGGACAGGGCGAATTCACCCCTCCACTTT. This translates into CASSRDRANSPLHF.

V is TRBV11-2 and J is TRBJ2-5, with D maybe TRBD1 (6 bases). Germline V lookup: CDR1 SGHAT, CDR2 FQNNGV. The CDR3 spans 14 residues. The V end was cut by 1 base, the J end by 3 bases, with 9 bases between. The CDR3 loop reads CASSLVGHEETQYF. CDR3 nucleotides: TGTGCCAGCAGCTTAGTGGGACACGAAGAGACCCAGTACTTC.

In its sample, this clonotype was seen many times. This chain joins TRBV4-3 and TRBJ1-6, with 7 bases matching TRBD1. Germline-derived CDR1 and CDR2 are LGHNA and YSLEER. This CDR3 has 15 amino acids. J was trimmed by 7 bases and V by 1 base; bases with no gene match: 4. The CDR3 DNA follows: TGCGCCAGCAGCCAAGGTGGGACAGTGAATTCACCCCTCCACTTT. Residues: CASSQGGTVNSPLHF.

This chain uses TRBV29-1 with TRBJ2-1, with 15 bases aligning to TRBD2. The CDR3 spans 18 residues. Losses at the gene ends were 1 base for V and 3 bases for J; bases not matched to a gene: 7. Germline-derived CDR1 and CDR2 are SQVTM and ANQGSEA. The CDR3 DNA reads TGCAGCGTTGAAGGGGGGGGACTAGCGGGAGGTGGCTACAATGAGCAGTTCTTC. Translation gives CSVEGGGLAGGGYNEQFF.

The rearrangement links TRBV11-2 to TRBJ2-3, with 9 positions matching TRBD2. The CDR3 contains 17 residues. V dropped 0 bases and J dropped 2; count of bases not matched to a gene: 6. Looked up from germline, CDR1 is SGHAT and CDR2 is FQNNGV. For the CDR3, the DNA is TGTGCCAGCAGCTTAGATTCGGCTAGCGGGAACACAGATACGCAGTATTTT. This encodes CASSLDSASGNTDTQYF.

The chain couples TRBV10-3 to TRBJ1-4, with no clear D. The CDR3 runs 14 residues. CDR1 is ENHRY and CDR2 is SYGVKD in the germline V gene. V was trimmed by 0 bases and J by 7 bases, leaving 9 bases between them. In DNA, the CDR3 is TGTGCCATCAGTGAGTCCGGTCTGGGTGAAAAACTGTTTTTT. It yields the protein CAISESGLGEKLFF.

This clonotype was detected a few times. The V and J genes are TRBV12-5 and TRBJ1-5; TRBD1 might be the D (5 bases). This CDR3 region has 13 residues. V was clipped by 8 bases and J by 0 bases, with 8 bases between them. Germline values: CDR1 LGHNT, CDR2 FRNRAP. CDR3 nucleotides: TGTGCTAGTCAGGGATATAGCAATCAGCCCCAGCATTTT. Translation gives CASQGYSNQPQHF.

This clonotype was counted at least ten times. The chain is built from TRBV28 and TRBJ2-4; TRBD2 aligns across 7 bases. The CDR3 is made up of 15 amino acids. Germline loops: CDR1 MDHEN, CDR2 SYDVKM. V was pared by 2 bases and J by 8 bases, with 9 bases of the junction left unmatched. CDR3 in DNA: TGTGCCAGCAGTTTAGTAACGGGAGGAGGGGACATTCAGTACTTC. Amino acid sequence: CASSLVTGGGDIQYF.

The chain is built from TRBV24-1 and TRBJ2-5, with TRBD1 matching over 9 bases. V shed 3 bases, J shed 3 bases, and the junction held 4 bases outside the gene matches. Germline V gene lookup returns CDR1 KGHDR and CDR2 SFDVKD. The CDR3 has 15 residues. The CDR3, as DNA: TGTGCCACCAGTGATCCCGGACAGGGGAAAGAGACCCAGTACTTC. It codes for CATSDPGQGKETQYF.

The table lists this clonotype with a few counts. V usage is TRBV11-2 and J usage is TRBJ2-1; TRBD2 matches at 8 bases. CDR1 and CDR2 (germline): SGHAT, FQNNGV. The CDR3 consists of 12 residues. The junction had 7 bases not matched to a gene; V was cut back by 3 bases and J by 15 bases. CDR3: CASSFVRLAMFF. CDR3 coding DNA: TGTGCCAGCAGCTTCGTCCGACTAGCGATGTTCTTC. The full variable domain, completed using reference TRBV11-2 and TRBJ2-1, is EAGVAQSPRYKIIEKRQSVAFWCNPISGHATLYWYQQILGQGPKLLIQFQNNGVVDDSQLPKDRFSAERLKGVDSTLKIQPAKLEDSAVYLCASSFVRLAMFFGPGTRLTVL.

The chain recombines TRBV20-1 with TRBJ1-5; unclear D gene. Germline lookup yields CDR1 DFQATT and CDR2 SNEGSKA (reference sequence). Between the trimmed V and J ends, which lost 0 bases and 11 bases, there was a span of 14 bases. CDR3 length: 13 residues. CDR3 amino acids: CSARDGREWAQHF. CDR3 nucleotides: TGCAGTGCTAGAGACGGGAGGGAGTGGGCCCAGCATTTT.

Only a few counts were recorded for this clonotype. This chain uses TRBV7-6 with TRBJ1-1; no clear D gene. The CDR3 is made up of 15 amino acids. Germline CDR1 SGHVS, CDR2 FNYEAQ. V gave up 6 bases and J gave up 0 bases, with 14 bases separating them. Here the CDR3 DNA reads TGTGCCAGCAGTCCACTCCCGGGGATGAACACTGAAGCTTTCTTT. This gives the protein CASSPLPGMNTEAFF.